The 12 T cell receptor beta chains in this list originate from one sample, sequenced in a study of T cells in tuberculosis. The data were produced by immunoSEQ multiplex PCR, yet TCRdb's version contains in-frame clones alone and is incomplete. This table has about 45,000 clones, roughly 94% appearing once. Material: PBMCs. The receptor set was obtained from a donor between 5 and 29 years old with latent tuberculosis or without tuberculosis infection. Some clones in this sample may be carry-over from other donors' samples.

V usage is TRBV6-1 and J usage is TRBJ2-4; D is undetermined. The V end lost 7 bases, the J end lost 0 bases, and 10 bases lay between the germline ends. The germline V gene has CDR1 MNHNS and CDR2 SASEGT. The length of the CDR3 is 14 residues. The CDR3 region has the DNA TGTGCCAGCAAGCTAGAACTAGCCAAAAACATTCAGTACTTC. As protein: CASKLELAKNIQYF.

The V call is TRBV10-3, the J call TRBJ1-1; 7 bases agree with TRBD1. This CDR3 is 13 amino acids long. V was clipped by 10 bases and J by 5 bases; unmatched bases: 10. CDR1 and CDR2 from the germline V gene are ENHRY and SYGVKD. The CDR3 DNA follows: TGTGCCACCCAAGGGGACAGACGGACTGAAGCTTTCTTT. Protein product: CATQGDRRTEAFF.

The V and J genes are TRBV6-5 and TRBJ2-5; D may be TRBD2 (6 bases). Trimming left V 3 bases short and J 5 bases short, with 13 bases between. The CDR3 consists of 14 residues. Per germline, CDR1 MNHEY and CDR2 SVGAGI. The CDR3 DNA sequence: TGTGCCAGCAGTTATGGACCAGGGAGGGAGACCCAGTACTTC. Protein: CASSYGPGRETQYF.

V gene TRBV5-1 combines with J gene TRBJ2-5, with D perhaps matching TRBD1 (5 bases). CDR3 size: 14 residues. Trimming shortened V by 0 bases and J by 2 bases, and 8 bases separated the two germline ends. In germline, CDR1 is SGHRS, CDR2 YFSETQ. In DNA form, the CDR3 reads TGCGCCAGCAGCTTGGTACCAGGGCAAGAGACCCAGTACTTC. It translates to CASSLVPGQETQYF.

The rearrangement links TRBV6-5 to TRBJ2-2; 8 bases match TRBD1. Germline CDR1 and CDR2: MNHEY and SVGAGI. V shed 6 bases and J 3 bases; nucleotides not matched to a gene: 6. CDR3 size: 15 residues. The CDR3 region is CASSRTGRDTGELFF. The CDR3 nucleotides are TGTGCCAGCAGCAGGACAGGGCGGGACACCGGGGAGCTGTTTTTT.

This chain joins TRBV6-1 and TRBJ2-5; 10 bases match TRBD2. Germline lookup yields CDR1 MNHNS and CDR2 SASEGT. The J segment lost 5 bases and the V segment lost 11 bases, leaving 8 bases of the junction unmatched. This CDR3 region has 13 residues. The CDR3, as DNA: TGTGCCGTTAAAGCGGGAGGGAGGGAGACCCAGTACTTC. It codes for CAVKAGGRETQYF.

The genes are TRBV19 and TRBJ1-1; D is unclear. The germline CDR1 and CDR2 sequences are LNHDA and SQIVND (reference sequence). The CDR3 has 14 residues. The V end was cut by 5 bases, the J end by 5 bases, with 15 bases between. The CDR3 nucleotides read TGTGCCAGTAGTTCCCGTGGTACTAGGACTGAAGCTTTCTTT. It translates to CASSSRGTRTEAFF.

The chain employs TRBV29-1 and TRBJ2-7; maybe TRBD2 (5 bases). This CDR3 comprises 15 residues. V dropped 7 bases and J dropped 0 bases, with 19 bases sitting between them. From germline, CDR1 is SQVTM and CDR2 ANQGSEA. The CDR3 DNA reads TGCAGCGCGGCAGTGGGAGAGGGATACTCCTACGAGCAGTACTTC. Translation: CSAAVGEGYSYEQYF.

V is TRBV6-4 and J is TRBJ1-3; 9 bases agree with TRBD1. The CDR3 has 15 amino acids. CDR1 and CDR2 from the germline V gene are MRHNA and SNTAGT. V shed 7 bases, J shed 3 bases, and the junction held 7 bases outside the gene matches. The CDR3 DNA is TGTGCCAGCAACAGCCGGGACAGGGATGGAAACACCATATATTTT. It specifies CASNSRDRDGNTIYF.

The chain links TRBV5-6 to TRBJ2-5, with 8 bases fitting TRBD2. The germline V gene encodes CDR1 SGHDT and CDR2 YYEEEE. After removal of 2 bases from V and 7 bases from J, the junction contained 13 bases not matched to a gene. The length of the CDR3 is 16 residues. CDR3 bases: TGTGCCAGCAGCTTTATTTCGGGGGGGGGCCGATGGACCCAGTACTTC. It translates to CASSFISGGGRWTQYF.

This clone was counted once. The chain is built from TRBV28 and TRBJ1-5, with TRBD1 matching 7 bases. This CDR3 is built from 15 residues. With V trimmed by 5 bases and J by 4 bases, 8 bases remained unmatched. Germline CDR1 is MDHEN and CDR2 is SYDVKM. The CDR3: CASSLLGTVNQPQHF. For the CDR3, the DNA is TGTGCCAGCAGTCTCCTAGGGACAGTGAATCAGCCCCAGCATTTT.

A single count supports this clone. This chain connects TRBV7-9 to TRBJ1-3, with TRBD1 as a possible D gene (5 bases). V was clipped by 4 bases and J by 4 bases, with 11 bases between them. CDR3 length equals 14 residues. Germline CDR1 is SEHNR and CDR2 is FQNEAQ (reference sequence). CDR3 amino acids: CASSSRGIGNTIYF. As DNA, the CDR3 is TGTGCCAGCAGCTCCCGGGGGATCGGAAACACCATATATTTT.